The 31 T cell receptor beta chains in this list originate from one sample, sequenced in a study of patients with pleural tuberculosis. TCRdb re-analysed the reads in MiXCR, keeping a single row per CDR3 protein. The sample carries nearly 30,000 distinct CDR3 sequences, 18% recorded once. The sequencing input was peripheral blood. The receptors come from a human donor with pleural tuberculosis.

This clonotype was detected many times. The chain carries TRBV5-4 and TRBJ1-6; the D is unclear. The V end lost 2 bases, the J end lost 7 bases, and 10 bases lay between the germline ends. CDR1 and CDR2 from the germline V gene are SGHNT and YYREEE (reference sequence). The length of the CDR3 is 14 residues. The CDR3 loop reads CASSLETANSPLHF. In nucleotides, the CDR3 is TGTGCCAGCAGCTTAGAAACAGCGAATTCACCCCTCCACTTT.

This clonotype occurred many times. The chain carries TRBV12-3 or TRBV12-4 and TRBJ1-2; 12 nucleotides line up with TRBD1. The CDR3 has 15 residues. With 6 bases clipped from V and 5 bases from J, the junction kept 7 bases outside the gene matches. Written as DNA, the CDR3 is TGTGCCAGCAGAAGGGACAGGGGGCAAGGGTATGGCTACACCTTC. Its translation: CASRRDRGQGYGYTF.

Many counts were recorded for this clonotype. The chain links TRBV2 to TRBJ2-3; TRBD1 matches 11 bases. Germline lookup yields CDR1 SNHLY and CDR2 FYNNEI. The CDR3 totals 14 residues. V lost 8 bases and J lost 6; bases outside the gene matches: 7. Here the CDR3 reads CASRPGTGGDTQYF. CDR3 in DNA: TGTGCCAGCCGTCCCGGGACAGGGGGTGATACGCAGTATTTT.

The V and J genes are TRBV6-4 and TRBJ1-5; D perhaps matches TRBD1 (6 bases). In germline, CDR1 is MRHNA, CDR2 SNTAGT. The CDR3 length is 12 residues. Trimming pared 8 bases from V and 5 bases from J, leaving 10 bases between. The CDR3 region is CASPRTDQPQHF. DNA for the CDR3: TGTGCCAGCCCCCGGACAGATCAGCCCCAGCATTTT.

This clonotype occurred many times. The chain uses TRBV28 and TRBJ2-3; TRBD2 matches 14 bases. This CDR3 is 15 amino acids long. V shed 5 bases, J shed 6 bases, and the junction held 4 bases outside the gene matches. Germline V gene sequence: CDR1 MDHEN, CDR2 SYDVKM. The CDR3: CASSPGLAGVDTQYF. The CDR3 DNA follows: TGTGCCAGCAGTCCGGGACTAGCGGGGGTTGATACGCAGTATTTT.

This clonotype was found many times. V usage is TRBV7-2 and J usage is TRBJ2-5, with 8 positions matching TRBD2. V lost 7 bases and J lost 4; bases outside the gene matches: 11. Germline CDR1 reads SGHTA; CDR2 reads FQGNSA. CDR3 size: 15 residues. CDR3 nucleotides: TGTGCCAGCATACCCTTAGCGGGGAGGGGAGAGACCCAGTACTTC. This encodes CASIPLAGRGETQYF.

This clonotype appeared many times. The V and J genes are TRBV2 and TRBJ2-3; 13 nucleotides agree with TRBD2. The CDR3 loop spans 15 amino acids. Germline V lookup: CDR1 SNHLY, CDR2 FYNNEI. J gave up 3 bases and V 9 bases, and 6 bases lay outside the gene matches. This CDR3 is CASHTSGGETDTQYF. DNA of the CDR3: TGTGCCAGTCATACTAGCGGGGGGGAAACAGATACGCAGTATTTT.

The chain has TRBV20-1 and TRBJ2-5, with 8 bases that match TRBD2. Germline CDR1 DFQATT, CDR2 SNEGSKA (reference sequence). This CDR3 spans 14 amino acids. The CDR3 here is CGTFSGTHTDTQYF. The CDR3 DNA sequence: TGCGGAACCTTTAGCGGGACCCACACAGATACCCAGTACTTC.

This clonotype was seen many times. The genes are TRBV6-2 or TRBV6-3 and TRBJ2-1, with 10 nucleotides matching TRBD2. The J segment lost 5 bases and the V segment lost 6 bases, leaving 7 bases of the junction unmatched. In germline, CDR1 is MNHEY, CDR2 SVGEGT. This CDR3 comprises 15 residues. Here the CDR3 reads CASRLLAGLNNEQFF. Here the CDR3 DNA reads TGTGCCAGCAGATTACTAGCGGGGTTAAACAATGAGCAGTTCTTC.

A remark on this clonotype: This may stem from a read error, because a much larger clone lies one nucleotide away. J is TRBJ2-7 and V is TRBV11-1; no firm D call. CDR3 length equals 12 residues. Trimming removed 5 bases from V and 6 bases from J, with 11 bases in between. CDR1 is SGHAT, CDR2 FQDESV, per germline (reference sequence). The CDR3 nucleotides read TGTGCCAGCAGCCCACCTCGATCCGAGCAGTACTTC. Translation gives CASSPPRSEQYF.

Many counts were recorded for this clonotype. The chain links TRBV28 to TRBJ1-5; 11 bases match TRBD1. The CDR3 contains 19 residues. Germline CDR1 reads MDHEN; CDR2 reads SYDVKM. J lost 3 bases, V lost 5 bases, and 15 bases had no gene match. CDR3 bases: TGTGCCAGCAGTCCATCCCCGGGGGACAGGGGGAGAGTCAATCAGCCCCAGCATTTT. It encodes CASSPSPGDRGRVNQPQHF.

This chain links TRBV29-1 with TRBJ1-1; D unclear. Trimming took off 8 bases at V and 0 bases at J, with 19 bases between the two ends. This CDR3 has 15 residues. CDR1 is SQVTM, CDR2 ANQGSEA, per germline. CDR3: CSISQDVAVNTEAFF. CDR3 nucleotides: TGCAGCATCAGCCAAGATGTAGCGGTGAACACTGAAGCTTTCTTT.

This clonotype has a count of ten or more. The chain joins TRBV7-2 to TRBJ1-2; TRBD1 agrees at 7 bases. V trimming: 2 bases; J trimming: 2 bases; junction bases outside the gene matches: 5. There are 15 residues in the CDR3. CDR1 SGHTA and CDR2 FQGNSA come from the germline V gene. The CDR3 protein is CASSLIRGGNYGYTF. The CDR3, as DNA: TGTGCCAGCAGCTTAATCAGGGGGGGAAACTATGGCTACACCTTC.

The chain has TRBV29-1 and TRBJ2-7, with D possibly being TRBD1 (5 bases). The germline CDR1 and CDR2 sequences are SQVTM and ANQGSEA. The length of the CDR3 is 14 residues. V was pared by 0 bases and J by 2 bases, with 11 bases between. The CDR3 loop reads CSVEDQGHPYEQYF. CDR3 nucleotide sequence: TGCAGCGTTGAAGATCAGGGTCACCCCTACGAGCAGTACTTC.

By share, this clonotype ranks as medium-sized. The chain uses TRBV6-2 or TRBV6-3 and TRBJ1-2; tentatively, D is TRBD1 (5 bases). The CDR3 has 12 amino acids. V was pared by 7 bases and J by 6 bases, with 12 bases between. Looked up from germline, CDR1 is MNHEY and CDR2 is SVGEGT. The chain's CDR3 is CASNLLGDGYTF. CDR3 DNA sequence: TGTGCCAGCAACCTCCTAGGGGATGGCTACACCTTC.

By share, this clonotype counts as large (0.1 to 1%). The CDR3 loop is CATRDGQGNNQPQHF. CDR3 DNA: TGTGCCACCAGAGACGGACAGGGGAACAATCAGCCCCAGCATTTT. This chain joins TRBV15 and TRBJ1-5; TRBD1 matches at 9 bases. The CDR3 runs 15 residues. Germline CDR1 and CDR2: LNHNV and YYDKDF (reference sequence). J was trimmed by 3 bases and V by 6 bases; bases with no gene match: 6.

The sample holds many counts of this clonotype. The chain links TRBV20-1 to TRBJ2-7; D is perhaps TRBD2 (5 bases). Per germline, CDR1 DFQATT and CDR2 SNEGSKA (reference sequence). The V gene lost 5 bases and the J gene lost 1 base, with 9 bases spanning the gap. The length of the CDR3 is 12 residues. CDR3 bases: TGCAGTGCTTGGACTTCTTCCTACGAGCAGTACTTC. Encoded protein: CSAWTSSYEQYF.

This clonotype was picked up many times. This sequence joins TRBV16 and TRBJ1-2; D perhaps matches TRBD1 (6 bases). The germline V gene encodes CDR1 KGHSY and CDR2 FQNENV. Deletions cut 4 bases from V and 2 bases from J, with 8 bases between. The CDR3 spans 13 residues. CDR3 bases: TGTGCCAGCAGCCGCGGGGGCAACTATGGCTACACCTTC. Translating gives CASSRGGNYGYTF.

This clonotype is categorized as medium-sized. This chain's CDR3 is CASSSTLYGYTF. DNA for the CDR3: TGTGCCAGCAGTTCCACTTTATATGGCTACACCTTC. The chain is built from TRBV28 and TRBJ1-2; D ambiguous. This CDR3 region has 12 residues. Trimming cost V 4 bases and J 5 bases, with 8 bases left between them. In germline, CDR1 is MDHEN, CDR2 SYDVKM.

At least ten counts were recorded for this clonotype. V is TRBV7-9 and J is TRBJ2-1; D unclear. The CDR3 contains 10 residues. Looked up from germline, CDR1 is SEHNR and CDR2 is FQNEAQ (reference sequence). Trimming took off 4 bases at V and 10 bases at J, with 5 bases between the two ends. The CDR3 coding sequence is TGTGCCAGCAGCTCCCGGGAGCAGTTCTTC. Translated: CASSSREQFF.

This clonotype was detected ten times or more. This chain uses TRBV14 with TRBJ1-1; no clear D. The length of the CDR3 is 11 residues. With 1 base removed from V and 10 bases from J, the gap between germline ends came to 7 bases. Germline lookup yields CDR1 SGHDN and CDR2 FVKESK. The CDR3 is CASSQGLLAFF. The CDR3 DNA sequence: TGTGCCAGCAGCCAAGGATTACTAGCTTTCTTT.

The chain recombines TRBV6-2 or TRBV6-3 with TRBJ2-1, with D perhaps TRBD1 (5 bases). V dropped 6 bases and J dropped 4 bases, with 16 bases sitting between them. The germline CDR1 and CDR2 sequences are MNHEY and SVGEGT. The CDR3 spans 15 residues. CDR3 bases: TGTGCCAGCAGCCCACTCCTGACAGCGTACAATGAGCAGTTCTTC. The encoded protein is CASSPLLTAYNEQFF.

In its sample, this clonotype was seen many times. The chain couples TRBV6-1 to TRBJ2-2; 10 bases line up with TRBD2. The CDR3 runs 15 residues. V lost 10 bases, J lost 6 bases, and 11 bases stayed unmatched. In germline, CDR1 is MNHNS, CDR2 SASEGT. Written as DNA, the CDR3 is TGTGCCACCGTCTCGCTAGCGGGAGAGCCCGGGGAGCTGTTTTTT. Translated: CATVSLAGEPGELFF.

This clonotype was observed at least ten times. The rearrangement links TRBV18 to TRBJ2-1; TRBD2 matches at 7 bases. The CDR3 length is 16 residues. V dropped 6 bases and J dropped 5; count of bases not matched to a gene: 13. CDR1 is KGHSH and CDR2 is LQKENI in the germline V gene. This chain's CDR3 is CASSDPLREIHNEQFF. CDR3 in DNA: TGTGCCAGCTCGGACCCTCTGCGGGAGATCCACAATGAGCAGTTCTTC.

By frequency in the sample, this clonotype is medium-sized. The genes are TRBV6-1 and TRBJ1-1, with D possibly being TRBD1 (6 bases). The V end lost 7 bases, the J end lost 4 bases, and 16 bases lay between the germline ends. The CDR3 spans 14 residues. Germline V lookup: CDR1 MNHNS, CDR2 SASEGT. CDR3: CASTSDSGVTEAFF. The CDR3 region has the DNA TGTGCCAGCACCTCGGACAGCGGAGTCACTGAAGCTTTCTTT.

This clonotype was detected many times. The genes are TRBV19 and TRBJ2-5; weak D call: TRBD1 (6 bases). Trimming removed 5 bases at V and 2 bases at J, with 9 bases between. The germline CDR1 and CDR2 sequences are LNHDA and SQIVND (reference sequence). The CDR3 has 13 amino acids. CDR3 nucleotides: TGTGCCAGTAGTTGGACAGCTCAAGAGACCCAGTACTTC. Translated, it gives CASSWTAQETQYF.

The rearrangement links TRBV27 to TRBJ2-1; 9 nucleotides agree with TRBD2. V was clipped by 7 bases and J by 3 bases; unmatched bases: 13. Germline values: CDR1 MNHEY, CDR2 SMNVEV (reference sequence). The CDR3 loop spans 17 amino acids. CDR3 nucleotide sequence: TGTGCCAGCACCCAGGGAGCGGGGGGCTTGGACTACAATGAGCAGTTCTTC. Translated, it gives CASTQGAGGLDYNEQFF.

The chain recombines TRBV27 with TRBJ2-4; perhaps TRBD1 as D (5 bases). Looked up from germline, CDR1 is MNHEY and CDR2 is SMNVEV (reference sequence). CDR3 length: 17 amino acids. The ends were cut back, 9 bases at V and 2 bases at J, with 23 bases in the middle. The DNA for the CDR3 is TGTGCCAGAAGTCCCATCTTCGCTCAGGGATCCAAAAACATTCAGTACTTC. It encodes CARSPIFAQGSKNIQYF.

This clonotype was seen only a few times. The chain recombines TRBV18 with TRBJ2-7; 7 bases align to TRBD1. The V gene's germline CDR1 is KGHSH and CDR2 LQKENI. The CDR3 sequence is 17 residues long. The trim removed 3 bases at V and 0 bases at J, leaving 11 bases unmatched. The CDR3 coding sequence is TGTGCCAGCTCACCGCCGCGACAGGGCTCGAGCTCCTACGAGCAGTACTTC. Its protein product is CASSPPRQGSSSYEQYF.

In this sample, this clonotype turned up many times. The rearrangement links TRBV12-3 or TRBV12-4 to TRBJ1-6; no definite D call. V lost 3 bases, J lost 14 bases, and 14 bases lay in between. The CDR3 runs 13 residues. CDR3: CASSLTDSPSLHF. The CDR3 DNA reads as TGTGCCAGCAGTTTGACGGATTCCCCATCCCTCCACTTT.

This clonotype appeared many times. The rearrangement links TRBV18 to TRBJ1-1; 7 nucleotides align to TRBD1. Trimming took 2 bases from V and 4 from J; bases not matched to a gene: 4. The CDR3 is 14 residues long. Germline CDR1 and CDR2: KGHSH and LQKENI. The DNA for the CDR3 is TGTGCCAGCTCACCAGGACAGGTATTCACTGAAGCTTTCTTT. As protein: CASSPGQVFTEAFF.